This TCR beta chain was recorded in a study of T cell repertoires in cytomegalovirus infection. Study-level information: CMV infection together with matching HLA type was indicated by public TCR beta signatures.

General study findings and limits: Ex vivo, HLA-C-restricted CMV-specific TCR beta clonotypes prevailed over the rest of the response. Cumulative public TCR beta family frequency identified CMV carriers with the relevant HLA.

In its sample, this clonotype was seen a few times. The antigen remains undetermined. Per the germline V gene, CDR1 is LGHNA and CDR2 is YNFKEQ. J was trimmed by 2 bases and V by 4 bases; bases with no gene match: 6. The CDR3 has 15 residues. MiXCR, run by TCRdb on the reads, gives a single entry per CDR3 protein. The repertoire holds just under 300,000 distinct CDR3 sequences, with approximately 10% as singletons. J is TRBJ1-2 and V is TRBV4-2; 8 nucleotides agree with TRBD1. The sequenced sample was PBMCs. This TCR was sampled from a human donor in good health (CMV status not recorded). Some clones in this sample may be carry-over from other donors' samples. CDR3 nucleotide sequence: TGTGCCAGCAGCCCCGGGGGACAGGCGAACTATGGCTACACCTTC. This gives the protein CASSPGGQANYGYTF.